This TCR beta chain was recorded in a study of CD8+ T cells in alopecia areata. Study-wide findings and caveats: Sharing of TCRs across patients appeared less clear than in mice, possibly for HLA-related reasons.

The treatment here: oral pan-JAK inhibitor, 5-10 mg twice daily. cDNA prepared by RNA extraction and subsequent reverse transcription served as the template for sequencing. Clones were sequenced by immunoSEQ multiplex PCR, and TCRdb holds only the in-frame ones, with some missing. The repertoire holds approximately 140,000 clones, roughly 86% seen once, with around 13% in the top ten. Worth noting for this clone: Its antigen is not known.

The V end was cut by 0 bases, the J end by 6 bases, with 7 bases between. Germline V gives CDR1 SGHDT, CDR2 YYEEEE. The CDR3 is 12 amino acids. The sequence came from a human donor with alopecia areata. The chain carries TRBV5-6 and TRBJ2-7, with no clear D. The sequenced sample was CD8+ T cells sorted from blood, obtained at week 4, from a patient treated with tofacitinib. The CDR3 reads CASSLVGTEQYF. DNA of the CDR3: TGTGCCAGCAGCTTGGTAGGTACCGAGCAGTACTTC. The full variable domain, in which reference TRBV5-6 and TRBJ2-7 provide the parts outside the CDR3, is DAGVTQSPTHLIKTRGQQVTLRCSPKSGHDTVSWYQQALGQGPQFIFQYYEEEERQRGNFPDRFSGHQFPNYSSELNVNALLLGDSALYLCASSLVGTEQYFGPGTRLTVT.